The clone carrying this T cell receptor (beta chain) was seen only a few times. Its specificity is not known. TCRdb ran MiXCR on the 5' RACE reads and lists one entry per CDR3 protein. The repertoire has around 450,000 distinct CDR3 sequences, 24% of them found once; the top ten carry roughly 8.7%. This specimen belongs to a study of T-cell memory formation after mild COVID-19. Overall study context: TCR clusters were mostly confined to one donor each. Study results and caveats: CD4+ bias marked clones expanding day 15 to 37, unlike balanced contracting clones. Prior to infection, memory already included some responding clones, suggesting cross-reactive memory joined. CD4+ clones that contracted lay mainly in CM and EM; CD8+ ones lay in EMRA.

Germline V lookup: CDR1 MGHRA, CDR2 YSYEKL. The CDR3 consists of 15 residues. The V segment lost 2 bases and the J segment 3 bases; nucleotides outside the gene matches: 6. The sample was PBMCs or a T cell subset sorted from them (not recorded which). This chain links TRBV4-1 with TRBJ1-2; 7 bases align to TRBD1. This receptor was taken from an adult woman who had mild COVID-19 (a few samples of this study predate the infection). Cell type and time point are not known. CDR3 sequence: CASSQPTTGDYGYTF. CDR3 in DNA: TGCGCCAGCAGCCAACCGACAACAGGGGACTATGGCTACACCTTC.